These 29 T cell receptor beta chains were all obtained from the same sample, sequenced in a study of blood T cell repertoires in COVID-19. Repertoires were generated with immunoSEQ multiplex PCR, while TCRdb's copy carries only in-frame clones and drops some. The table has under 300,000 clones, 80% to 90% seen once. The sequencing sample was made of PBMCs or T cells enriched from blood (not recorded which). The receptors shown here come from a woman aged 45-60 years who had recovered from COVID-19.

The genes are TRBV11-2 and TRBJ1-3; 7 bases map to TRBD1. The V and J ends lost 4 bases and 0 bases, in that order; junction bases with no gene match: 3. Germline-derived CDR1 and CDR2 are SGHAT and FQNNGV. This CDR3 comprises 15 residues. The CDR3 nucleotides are TGTGCCAGCAGCTCCGGGACAGTCTCTGGAAACACCATATATTTT. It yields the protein CASSSGTVSGNTIYF.

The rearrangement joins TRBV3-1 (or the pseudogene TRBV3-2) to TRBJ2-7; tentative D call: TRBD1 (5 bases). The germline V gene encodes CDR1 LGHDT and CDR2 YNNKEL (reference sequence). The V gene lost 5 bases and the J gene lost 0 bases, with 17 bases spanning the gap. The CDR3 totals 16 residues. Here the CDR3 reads CASSKAPYRSSYEQYF. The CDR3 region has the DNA TGTGCCAGCAGCAAGGCGCCTTACAGGAGCTCCTACGAGCAGTACTTC.

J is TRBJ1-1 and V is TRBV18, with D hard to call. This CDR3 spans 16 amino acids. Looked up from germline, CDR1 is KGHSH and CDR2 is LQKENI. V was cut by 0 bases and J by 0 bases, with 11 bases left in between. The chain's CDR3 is CASSPPERAMNTEAFF. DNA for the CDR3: TGTGCCAGCTCACCACCAGAGAGGGCCATGAACACTGAAGCTTTCTTT.

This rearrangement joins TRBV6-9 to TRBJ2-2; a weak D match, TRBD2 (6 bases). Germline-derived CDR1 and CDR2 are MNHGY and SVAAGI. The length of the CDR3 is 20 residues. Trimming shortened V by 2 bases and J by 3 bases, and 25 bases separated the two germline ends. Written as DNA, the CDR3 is TGTGCCAGCAGTTATCTTAACGCGCCGGAGGGCCTAAGTCACACCGGGGAGCTGTTTTTT. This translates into CASSYLNAPEGLSHTGELFF.

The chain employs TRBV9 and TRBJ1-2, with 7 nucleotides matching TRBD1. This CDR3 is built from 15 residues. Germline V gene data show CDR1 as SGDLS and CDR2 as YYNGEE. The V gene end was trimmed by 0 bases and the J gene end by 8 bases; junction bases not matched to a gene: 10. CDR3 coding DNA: TGTGCCAGCAGCGTAGATTCGGGGCAGGGGGGCGGCTACACCTTC. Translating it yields CASSVDSGQGGGYTF. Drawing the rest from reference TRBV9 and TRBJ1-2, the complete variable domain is DSGVTQTPKHLITATGQRVTLRCSPRSGDLSVYWYQQSLDQGLQFLIQYYNGEERAKGNILERFSAQQFPDLHSELNLSSLELGDSALYFCASSVDSGQGGGYTFGSGTRLTVV.

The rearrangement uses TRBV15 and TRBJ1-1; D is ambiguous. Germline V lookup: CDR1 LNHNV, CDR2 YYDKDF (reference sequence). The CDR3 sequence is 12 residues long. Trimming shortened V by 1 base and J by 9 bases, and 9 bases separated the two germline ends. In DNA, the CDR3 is TGTGCCACCAGCAGAGTCGAGGGAAAAGCTTTCTTT. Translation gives CATSRVEGKAFF.

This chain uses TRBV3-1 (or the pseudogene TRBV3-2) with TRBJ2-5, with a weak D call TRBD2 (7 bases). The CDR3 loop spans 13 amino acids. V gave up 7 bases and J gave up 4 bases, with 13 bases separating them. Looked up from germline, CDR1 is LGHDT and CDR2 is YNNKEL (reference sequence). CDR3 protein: CASTRRGGETQYF. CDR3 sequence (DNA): TGTGCCAGCACCAGGAGGGGGGGAGAGACCCAGTACTTC.

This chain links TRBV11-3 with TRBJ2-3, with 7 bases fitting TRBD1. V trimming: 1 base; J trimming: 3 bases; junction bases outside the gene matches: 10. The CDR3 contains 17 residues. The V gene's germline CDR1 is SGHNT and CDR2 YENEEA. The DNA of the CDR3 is TGTGCCAGCAGCTTAGGAACCGGGACAGAGTTTACAGATACGCAGTATTTT. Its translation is CASSLGTGTEFTDTQYF.

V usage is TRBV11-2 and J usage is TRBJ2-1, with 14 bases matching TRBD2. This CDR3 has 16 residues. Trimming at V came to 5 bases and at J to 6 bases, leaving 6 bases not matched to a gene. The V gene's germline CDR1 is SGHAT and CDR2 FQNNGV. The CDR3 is CASSGSGLAGVNEQFF. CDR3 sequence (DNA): TGTGCCAGCAGCGGATCGGGACTAGCGGGAGTCAATGAGCAGTTCTTC.

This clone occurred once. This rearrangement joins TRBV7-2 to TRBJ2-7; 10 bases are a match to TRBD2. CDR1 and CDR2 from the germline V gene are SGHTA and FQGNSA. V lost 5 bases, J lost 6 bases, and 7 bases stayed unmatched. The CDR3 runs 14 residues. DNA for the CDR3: TGTGCCAGCAGCCCTAGCGGGAGCGTGGGCGAGCAGTACTTC. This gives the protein CASSPSGSVGEQYF. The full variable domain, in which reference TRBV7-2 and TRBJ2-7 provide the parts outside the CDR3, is GAGVSQSPSNKVTEKGKDVELRCDPISGHTALYWYRQSLGQGLEFLIYFQGNSAPDKSGLPSDRFSAERTGGSVSTLTIQRTQQEDSAVYLCASSPSGSVGEQYFGPGTRLTVT.

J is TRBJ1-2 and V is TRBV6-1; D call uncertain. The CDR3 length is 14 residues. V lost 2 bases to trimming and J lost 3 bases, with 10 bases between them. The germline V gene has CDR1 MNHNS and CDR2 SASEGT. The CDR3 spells CASSESGGYYGYTF. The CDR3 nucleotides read TGTGCCAGCAGTGAATCGGGTGGCTACTATGGCTACACCTTC.

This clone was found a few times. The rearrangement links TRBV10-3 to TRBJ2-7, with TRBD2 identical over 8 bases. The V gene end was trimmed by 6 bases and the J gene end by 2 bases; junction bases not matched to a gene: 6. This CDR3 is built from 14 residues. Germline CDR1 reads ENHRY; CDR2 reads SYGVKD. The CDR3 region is CAIRPLAAAYEQYF. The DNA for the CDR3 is TGTGCCATCAGGCCACTAGCGGCTGCCTACGAGCAGTACTTC.

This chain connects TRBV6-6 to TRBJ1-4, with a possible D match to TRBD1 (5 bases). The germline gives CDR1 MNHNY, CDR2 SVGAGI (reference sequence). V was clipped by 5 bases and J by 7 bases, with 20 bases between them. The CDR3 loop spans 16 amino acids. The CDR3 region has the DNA TGTGCCAGCAGTACCGGGCAGGGTACCGGCGTTGAAAAACTGTTTTTT. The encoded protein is CASSTGQGTGVEKLFF.

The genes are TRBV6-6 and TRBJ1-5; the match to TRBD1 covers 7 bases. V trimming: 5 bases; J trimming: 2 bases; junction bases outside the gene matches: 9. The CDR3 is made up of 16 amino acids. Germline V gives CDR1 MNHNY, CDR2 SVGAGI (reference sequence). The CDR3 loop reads CASSRPWDRGNQPQHF. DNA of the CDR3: TGTGCCAGCAGTCGGCCCTGGGACAGAGGCAATCAGCCCCAGCATTTT.

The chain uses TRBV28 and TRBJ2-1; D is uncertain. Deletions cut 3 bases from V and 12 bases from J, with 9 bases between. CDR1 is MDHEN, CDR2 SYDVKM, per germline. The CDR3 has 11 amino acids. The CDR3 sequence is CASSFMYVQFF. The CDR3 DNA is TGTGCCAGCAGTTTTATGTATGTGCAGTTCTTC.

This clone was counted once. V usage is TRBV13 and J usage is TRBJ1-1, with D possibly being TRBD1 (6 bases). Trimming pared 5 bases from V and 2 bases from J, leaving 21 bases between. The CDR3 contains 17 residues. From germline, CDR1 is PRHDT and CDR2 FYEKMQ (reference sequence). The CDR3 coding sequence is TGTGCCAGCAGCGAAGGGGGACACGGGGGGCCTAACACTGAAGCTTTCTTT. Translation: CASSEGGHGGPNTEAFF.

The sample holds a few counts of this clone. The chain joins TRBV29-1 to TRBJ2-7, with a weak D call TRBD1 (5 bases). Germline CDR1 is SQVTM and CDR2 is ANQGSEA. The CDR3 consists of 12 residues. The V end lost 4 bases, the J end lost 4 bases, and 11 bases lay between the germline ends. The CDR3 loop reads CSVADNTYEQYF. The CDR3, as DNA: TGCAGCGTTGCGGACAATACTTACGAGCAGTACTTC.

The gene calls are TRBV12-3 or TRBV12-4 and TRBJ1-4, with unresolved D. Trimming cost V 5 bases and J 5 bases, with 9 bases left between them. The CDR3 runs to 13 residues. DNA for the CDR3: TGTGCCAGCAGTCCGACATCAAATGAAAAACTGTTTTTT. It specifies CASSPTSNEKLFF.

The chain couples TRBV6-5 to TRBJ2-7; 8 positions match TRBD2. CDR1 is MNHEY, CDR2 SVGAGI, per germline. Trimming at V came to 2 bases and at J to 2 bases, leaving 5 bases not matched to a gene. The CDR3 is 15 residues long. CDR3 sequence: CASSYVAGGAYEQYF. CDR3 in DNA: TGTGCCAGCAGTTACGTGGCGGGAGGCGCCTACGAGCAGTACTTC.

Written as DNA, the CDR3 is TGTGCCAGCAGCGTAGTTTCAGGGCGGGAGGGTACGCAGTATTTT. As protein: CASSVVSGREGTQYF. This chain joins TRBV9 and TRBJ2-3, with 9 nucleotides matching TRBD2. The trim removed 0 bases at V and 8 bases at J, leaving 7 bases unmatched. The length of the CDR3 is 15 residues. Germline CDR1 reads SGDLS; CDR2 reads YYNGEE.

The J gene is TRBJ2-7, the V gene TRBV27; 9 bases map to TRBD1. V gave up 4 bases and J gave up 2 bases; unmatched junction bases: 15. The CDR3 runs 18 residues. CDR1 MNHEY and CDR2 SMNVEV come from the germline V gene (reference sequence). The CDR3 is CASSSLPRGTGTPYEQYF. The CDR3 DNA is TGTGCCAGCAGTTCCCTCCCGCGCGGGACAGGGACCCCCTACGAGCAGTACTTC.

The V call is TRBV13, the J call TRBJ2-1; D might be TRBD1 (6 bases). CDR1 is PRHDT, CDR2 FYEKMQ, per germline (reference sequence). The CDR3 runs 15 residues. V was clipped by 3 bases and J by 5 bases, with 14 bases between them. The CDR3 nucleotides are TGTGCCAGCAGCTTCACAGGGTCCGGGCACAATGAGCAGTTCTTC. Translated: CASSFTGSGHNEQFF.

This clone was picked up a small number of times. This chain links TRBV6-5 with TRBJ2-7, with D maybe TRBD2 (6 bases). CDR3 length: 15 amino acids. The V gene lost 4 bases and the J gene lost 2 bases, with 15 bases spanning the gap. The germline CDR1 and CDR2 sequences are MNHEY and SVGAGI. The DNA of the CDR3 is TGTGCCAGCAGTTCCTCCGGGACTGACCCCTACGAGCAGTACTTC. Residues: CASSSSGTDPYEQYF.

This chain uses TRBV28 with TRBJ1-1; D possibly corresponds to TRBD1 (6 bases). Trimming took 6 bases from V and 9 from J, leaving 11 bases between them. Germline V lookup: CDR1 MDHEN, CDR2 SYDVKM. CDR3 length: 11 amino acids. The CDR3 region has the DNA TGTGCCAGCAGCCCGGACAGAAAAGCTTTCTTT. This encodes CASSPDRKAFF.

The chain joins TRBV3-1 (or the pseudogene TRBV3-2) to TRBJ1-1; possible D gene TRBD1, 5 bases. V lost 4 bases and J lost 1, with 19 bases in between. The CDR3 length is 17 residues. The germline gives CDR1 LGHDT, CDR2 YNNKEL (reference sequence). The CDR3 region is CASSRTGWRGTNTEAFF. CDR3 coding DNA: TGTGCCAGCAGCCGAACAGGATGGCGGGGGACGAACACTGAAGCTTTCTTT.

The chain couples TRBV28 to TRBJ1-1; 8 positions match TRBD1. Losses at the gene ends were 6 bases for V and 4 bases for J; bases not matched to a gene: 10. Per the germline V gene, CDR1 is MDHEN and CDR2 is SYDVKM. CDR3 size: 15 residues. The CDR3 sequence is CASSSHPGGGTEAFF. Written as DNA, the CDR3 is TGTGCCAGCAGCTCCCACCCAGGGGGCGGCACTGAAGCTTTCTTT.

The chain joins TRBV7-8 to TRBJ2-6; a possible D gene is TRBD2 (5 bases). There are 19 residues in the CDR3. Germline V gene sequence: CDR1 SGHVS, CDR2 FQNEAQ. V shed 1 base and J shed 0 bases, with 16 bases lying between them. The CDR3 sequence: CASSLGAGIPLSGANVLTF. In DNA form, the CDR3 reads TGTGCCAGCAGCTTAGGGGCCGGGATCCCCCTCTCTGGGGCCAACGTCCTGACTTTC.

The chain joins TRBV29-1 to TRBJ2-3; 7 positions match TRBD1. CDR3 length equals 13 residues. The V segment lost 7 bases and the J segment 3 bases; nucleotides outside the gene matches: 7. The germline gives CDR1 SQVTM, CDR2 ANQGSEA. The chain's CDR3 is CSGDRVGTDTQYF. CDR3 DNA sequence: TGCAGCGGTGACAGGGTAGGAACAGATACGCAGTATTTT.

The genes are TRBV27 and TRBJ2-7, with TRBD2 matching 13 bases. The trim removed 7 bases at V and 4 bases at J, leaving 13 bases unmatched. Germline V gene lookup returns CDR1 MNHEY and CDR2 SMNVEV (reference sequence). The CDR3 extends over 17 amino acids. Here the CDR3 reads CASKFSRETSGRYEQYF. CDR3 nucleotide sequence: TGTGCCAGCAAGTTCTCCCGAGAGACTAGCGGGAGGTACGAGCAGTACTTC.